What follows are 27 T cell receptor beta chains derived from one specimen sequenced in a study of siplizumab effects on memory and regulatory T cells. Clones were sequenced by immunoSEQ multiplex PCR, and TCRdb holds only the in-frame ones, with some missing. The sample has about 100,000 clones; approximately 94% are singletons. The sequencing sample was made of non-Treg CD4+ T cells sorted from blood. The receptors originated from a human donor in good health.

For the CDR3, the DNA is TGTGCCATCAGTGAGGCGGCTCGAGCTACTGATACGCAGTATTTT. Encoded protein: CAISEAARATDTQYF. The rearrangement uses TRBV10-3 and TRBJ2-3; D not resolved. The germline CDR1 and CDR2 sequences are ENHRY and SYGVKD. V lost 2 bases, J lost 6 bases, and 15 bases lay in between. There are 15 residues in the CDR3.

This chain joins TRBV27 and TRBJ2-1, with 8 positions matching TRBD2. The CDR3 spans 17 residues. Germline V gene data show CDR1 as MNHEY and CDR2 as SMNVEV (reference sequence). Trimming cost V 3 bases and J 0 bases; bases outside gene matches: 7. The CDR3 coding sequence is TGTGCCAGCAGTTTTTTAGGGAGCGGGAGCTCCTACAATGAGCAGTTCTTC. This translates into CASSFLGSGSSYNEQFF.

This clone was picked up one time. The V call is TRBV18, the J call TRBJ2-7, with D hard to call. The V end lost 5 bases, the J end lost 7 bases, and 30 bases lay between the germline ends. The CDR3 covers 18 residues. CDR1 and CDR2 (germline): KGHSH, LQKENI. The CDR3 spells CASSAELISASVEREQYF. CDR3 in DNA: TGTGCCAGCTCAGCCGAACTAATTTCAGCCAGCGTCGAACGGGAGCAGTACTTC. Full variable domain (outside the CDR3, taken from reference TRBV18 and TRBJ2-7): NAGVMQNPRHLVRRRGQEARLRCSPMKGHSHVYWYRQLPEEGLKFMVYLQKENIIDESGMPKERFSAEFPKEGPSILRIQQVVRGDSAAYFCASSAELISASVEREQYFGPGTRLTVT.

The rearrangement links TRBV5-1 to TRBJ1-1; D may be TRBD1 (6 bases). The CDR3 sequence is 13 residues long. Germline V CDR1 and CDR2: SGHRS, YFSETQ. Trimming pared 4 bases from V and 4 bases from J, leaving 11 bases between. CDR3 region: CASSIQGGTEAFF. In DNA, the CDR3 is TGCGCCAGCAGCATACAGGGTGGCACTGAAGCTTTCTTT.

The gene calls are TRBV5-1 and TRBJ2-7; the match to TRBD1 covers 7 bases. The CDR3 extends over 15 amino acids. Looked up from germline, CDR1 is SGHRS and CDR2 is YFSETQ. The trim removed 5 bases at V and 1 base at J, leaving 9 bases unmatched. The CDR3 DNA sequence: TGCGCCAGCAGTCCGAGACAGGGAAGGTCCTACGAGCAGTACTTC. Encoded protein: CASSPRQGRSYEQYF. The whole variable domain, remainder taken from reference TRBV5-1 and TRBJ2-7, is KAGVTQTPRYLIKTRGQQVTLSCSPISGHRSVSWYQQTPGQGLQFLFEYFSETQRNKGNFPGRFSGRQFSNSRSEMNVSTLELGDSALYLCASSPRQGRSYEQYFGPGTRLTVT.

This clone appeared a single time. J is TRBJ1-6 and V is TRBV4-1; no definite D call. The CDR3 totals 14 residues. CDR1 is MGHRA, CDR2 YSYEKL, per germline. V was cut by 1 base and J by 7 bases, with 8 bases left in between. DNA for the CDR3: TGCGCCAGCAGCCAAGGTTCAGACAATTCACCCCTCCACTTT. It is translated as CASSQGSDNSPLHF.

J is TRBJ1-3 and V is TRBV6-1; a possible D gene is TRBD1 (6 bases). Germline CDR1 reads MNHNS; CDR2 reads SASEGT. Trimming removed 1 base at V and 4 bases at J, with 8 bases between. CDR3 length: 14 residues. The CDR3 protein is CASSEGTVGNTIYF. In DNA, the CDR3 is TGTGCCAGCAGTGAAGGGACAGTGGGAAACACCATATATTTT.

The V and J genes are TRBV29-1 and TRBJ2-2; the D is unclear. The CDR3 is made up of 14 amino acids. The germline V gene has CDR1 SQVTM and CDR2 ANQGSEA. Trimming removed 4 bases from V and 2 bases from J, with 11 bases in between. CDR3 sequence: CSVVYSVNTGELFF. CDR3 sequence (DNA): TGCAGCGTTGTATACAGCGTTAACACCGGGGAGCTGTTTTTT.

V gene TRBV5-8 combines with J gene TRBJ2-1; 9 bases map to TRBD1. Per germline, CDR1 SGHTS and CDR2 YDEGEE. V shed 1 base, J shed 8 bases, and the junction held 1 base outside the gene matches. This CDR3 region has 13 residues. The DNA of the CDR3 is TGTGCCAGCAGCTTGAGACAGGGGGATGAGCAGTTCTTC. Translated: CASSLRQGDEQFF.

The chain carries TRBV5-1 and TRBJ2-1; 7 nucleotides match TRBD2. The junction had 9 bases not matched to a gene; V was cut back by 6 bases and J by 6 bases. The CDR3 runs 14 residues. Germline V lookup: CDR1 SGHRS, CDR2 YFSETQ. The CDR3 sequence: CASTKGRVGNEQFF. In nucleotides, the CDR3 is TGCGCCAGCACCAAGGGGAGGGTGGGCAATGAGCAGTTCTTC.

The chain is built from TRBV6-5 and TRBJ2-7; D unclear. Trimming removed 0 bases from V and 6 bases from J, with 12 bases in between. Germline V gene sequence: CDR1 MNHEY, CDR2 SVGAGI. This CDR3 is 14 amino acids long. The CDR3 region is CASSYSRSGSEQYF. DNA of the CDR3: TGTGCCAGCAGTTACTCGAGATCGGGTAGCGAGCAGTACTTC.

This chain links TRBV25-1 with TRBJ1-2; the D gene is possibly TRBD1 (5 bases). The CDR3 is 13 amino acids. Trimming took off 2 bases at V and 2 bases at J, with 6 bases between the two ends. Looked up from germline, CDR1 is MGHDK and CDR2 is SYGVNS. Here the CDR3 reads CASSERGNYGYTF. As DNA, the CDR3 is TGTGCCAGCAGTGAACGGGGGAACTATGGCTACACCTTC.

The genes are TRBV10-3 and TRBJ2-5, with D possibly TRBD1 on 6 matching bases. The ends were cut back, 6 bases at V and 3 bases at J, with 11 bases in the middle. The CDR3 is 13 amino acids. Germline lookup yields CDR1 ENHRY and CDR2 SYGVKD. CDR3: CAIRNTGKETQYF. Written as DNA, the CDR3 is TGTGCCATCAGAAACACAGGGAAAGAGACCCAGTACTTC.

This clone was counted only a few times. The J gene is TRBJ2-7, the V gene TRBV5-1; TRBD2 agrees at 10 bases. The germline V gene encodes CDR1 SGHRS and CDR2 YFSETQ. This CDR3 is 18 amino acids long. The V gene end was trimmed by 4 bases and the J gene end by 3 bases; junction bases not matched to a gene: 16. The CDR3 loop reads CASSVGASGSSPLYEQYF. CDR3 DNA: TGCGCCAGCAGCGTCGGAGCTAGCGGGAGTAGCCCCCTCTACGAGCAGTACTTC.

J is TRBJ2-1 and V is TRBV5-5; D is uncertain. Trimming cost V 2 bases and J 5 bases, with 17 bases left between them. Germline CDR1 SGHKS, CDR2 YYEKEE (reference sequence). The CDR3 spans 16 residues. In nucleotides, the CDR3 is TGTGCCAGCAGCTTCTTTCTTCGACGAGCGAACAATGAGCAGTTCTTC. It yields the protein CASSFFLRRANNEQFF.

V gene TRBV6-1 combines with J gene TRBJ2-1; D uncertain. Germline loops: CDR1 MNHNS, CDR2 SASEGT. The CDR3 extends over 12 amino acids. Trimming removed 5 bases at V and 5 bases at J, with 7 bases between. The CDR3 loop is CASSPGHNEQFF. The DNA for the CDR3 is TGTGCCAGCAGTCCCGGGCACAATGAGCAGTTCTTC.

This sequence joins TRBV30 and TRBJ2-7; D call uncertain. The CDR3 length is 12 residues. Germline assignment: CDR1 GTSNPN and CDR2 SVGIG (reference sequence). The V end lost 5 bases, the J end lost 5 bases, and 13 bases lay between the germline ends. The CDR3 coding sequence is TGTGCCTGGGGTAACTATGCCCACGAGCAGTACTTC. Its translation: CAWGNYAHEQYF. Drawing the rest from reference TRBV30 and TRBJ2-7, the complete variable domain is SQTIHQWPATLVQPVGSPLSLECTVEGTSNPNLYWYRQAAGRGLQLLFYSVGIGQISSEVPQNLSASRPQDRQFILSSKKLLLSDSGFYLCAWGNYAHEQYFGPGTRLTVT.

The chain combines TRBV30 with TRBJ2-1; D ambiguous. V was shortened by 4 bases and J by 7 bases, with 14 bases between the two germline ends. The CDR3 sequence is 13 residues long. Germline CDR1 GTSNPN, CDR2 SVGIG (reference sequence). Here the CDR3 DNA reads TGTGCCTGGACTGGCGGCCAAGGGAATGAGCAGTTCTTC. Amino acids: CAWTGGQGNEQFF.

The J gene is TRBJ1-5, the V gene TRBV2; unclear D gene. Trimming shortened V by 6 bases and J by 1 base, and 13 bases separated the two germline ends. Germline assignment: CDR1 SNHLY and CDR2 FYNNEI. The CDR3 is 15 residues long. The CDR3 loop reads CASRENRNSNQPQHF. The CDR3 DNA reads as TGTGCCAGCAGGGAAAACAGAAACAGCAATCAGCCCCAGCATTTT.

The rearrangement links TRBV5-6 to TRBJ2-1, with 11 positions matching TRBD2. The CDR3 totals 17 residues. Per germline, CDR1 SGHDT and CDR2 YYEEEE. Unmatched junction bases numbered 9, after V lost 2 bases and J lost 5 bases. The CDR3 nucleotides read TGTGCCAGCAGCTTCCGACTAGCGGGGCCAAATAACAATGAGCAGTTCTTC. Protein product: CASSFRLAGPNNNEQFF.

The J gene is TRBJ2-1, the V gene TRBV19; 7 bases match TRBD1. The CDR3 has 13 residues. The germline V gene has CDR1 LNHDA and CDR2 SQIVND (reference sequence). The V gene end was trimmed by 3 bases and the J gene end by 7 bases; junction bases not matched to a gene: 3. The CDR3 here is CASSISRGNEQFF. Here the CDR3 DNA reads TGTGCCAGTAGTATTTCCAGGGGGAATGAGCAGTTCTTC.

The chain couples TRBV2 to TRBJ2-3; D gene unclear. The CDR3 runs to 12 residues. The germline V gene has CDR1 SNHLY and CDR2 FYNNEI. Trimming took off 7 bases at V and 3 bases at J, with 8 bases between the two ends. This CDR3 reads CASTGVTDTQYF. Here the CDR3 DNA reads TGTGCCAGCACCGGTGTTACAGATACGCAGTATTTT.

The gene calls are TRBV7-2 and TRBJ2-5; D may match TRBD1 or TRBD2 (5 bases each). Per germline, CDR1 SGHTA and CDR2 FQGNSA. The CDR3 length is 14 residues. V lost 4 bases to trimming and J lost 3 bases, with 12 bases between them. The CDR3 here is CASSYDRGEETQYF. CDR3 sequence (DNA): TGTGCCAGCAGCTACGATCGGGGCGAAGAGACCCAGTACTTC.

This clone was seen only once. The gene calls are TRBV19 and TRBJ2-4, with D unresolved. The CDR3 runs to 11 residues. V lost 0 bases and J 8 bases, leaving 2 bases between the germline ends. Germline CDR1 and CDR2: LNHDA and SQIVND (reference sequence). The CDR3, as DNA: TGTGCCAGTAGTATAGAGGACATTCAGTACTTC. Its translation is CASSIEDIQYF.

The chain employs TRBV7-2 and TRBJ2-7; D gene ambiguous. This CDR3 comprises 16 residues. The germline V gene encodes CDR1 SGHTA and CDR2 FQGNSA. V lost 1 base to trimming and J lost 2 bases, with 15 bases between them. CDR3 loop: CASSLVASSSTYEQYF. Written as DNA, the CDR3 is TGTGCCAGCAGCTTAGTCGCCTCGAGCTCCACCTACGAGCAGTACTTC.

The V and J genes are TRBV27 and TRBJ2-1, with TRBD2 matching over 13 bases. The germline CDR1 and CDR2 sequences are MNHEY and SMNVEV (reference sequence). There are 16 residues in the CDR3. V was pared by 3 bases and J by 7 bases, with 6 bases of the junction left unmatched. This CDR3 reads CASSFRLAGGINEQFF. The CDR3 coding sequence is TGTGCCAGCAGTTTCAGACTAGCGGGAGGTATAAATGAGCAGTTCTTC.

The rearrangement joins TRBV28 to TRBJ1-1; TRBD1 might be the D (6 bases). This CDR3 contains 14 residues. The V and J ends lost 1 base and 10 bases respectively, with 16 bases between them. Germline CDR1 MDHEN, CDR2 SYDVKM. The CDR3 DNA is TGTGCCAGCAGTTTATCTGGCGGGGGCACCCTAGCTTTCTTT. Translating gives CASSLSGGGTLAFF.